The 14 T cell receptor beta chains below come from one sample, sequenced in a study of somatic mutations in cytotoxic T cells in rheumatoid arthritis. Only in-frame clones appear in the TCRdb table, and some are missing; sequencing was by immunoSEQ multiplex PCR. The table includes 15,000 or so clones, approximately 75% detected once. Source material: CD8+ T cells sorted from blood. The receptors here all came from an adult with rheumatoid arthritis.

The rearrangement joins TRBV7-8 to TRBJ1-6; 8 bases are a match to TRBD1. Trimming removed 4 bases from V and 7 bases from J; junction bases left unmatched: 3. The CDR3 contains 14 residues. CDR1 is SGHVS, CDR2 FQNEAQ, per germline. CDR3 residues: CASSSTGVNSPLHF. DNA for the CDR3: TGTGCCAGCAGCTCGACAGGGGTGAATTCACCCCTCCACTTT.

The CDR3, as DNA: TGCGCCAGCAGCCAATCCTTGGTAGCGGGGCCCTACGAGCAGTACTTC. Amino acid sequence: CASSQSLVAGPYEQYF. The chain uses TRBV4-3 and TRBJ2-7, with 8 bases fitting TRBD2. J lost 2 bases, V lost 2 bases, and 8 bases had no gene match. The germline CDR1 and CDR2 sequences are LGHNA and YSLEER. The CDR3 contains 16 residues.

V usage is TRBV9 and J usage is TRBJ1-2; 7 nucleotides align to TRBD1. Germline V gives CDR1 SGDLS, CDR2 YYNGEE. The CDR3 has 14 amino acids. Unmatched junction bases numbered 7, after V lost 4 bases and J lost 4 bases. DNA of the CDR3: TGTGCCAGCAGCCAAGACAGGGTGCGCTATGGCTACACCTTC. This codes for CASSQDRVRYGYTF.

This chain uses TRBV29-1 with TRBJ2-5; TRBD1 aligns across 7 bases. This CDR3 is built from 14 residues. The junction had 8 bases not matched to a gene; V was cut back by 6 bases and J by 1 base. CDR1 and CDR2 (germline): SQVTM, ANQGSEA. The CDR3 protein is CSVTPGQVQETQYF. The DNA for the CDR3 is TGCAGCGTCACACCCGGACAGGTCCAAGAGACCCAGTACTTC.

The chain couples TRBV12-5 to TRBJ1-5, with D hard to call. The CDR3 covers 11 residues. V was trimmed by 7 bases and J by 5 bases, leaving 6 bases between them. From germline, CDR1 is LGHNT and CDR2 FRNRAP. CDR3 amino acids: CASAGDQPQHF. CDR3 nucleotide sequence: TGTGCTAGTGCCGGAGATCAGCCCCAGCATTTT.

CDR3 in amino acids: CASSWDSGEKLFF. CDR3 nucleotides: TGTGCCAGCAGTTGGGACAGCGGGGAAAAACTGTTTTTT. This chain joins TRBV2 and TRBJ1-4, with 7 nucleotides matching TRBD1. The CDR3 length is 13 residues. With V trimmed by 5 bases and J by 8 bases, 5 bases remained unmatched. Germline CDR1 is SNHLY and CDR2 is FYNNEI.

This chain links TRBV7-9 with TRBJ2-7; no definite D call. The CDR3 runs to 14 residues. Between the trimmed V and J ends, which lost 5 bases and 6 bases, there was a span of 17 bases. Looked up from germline, CDR1 is SEHNR and CDR2 is FQNEAQ (reference sequence). CDR3 in amino acids: CASSPGGPGFEQYF. Written as DNA, the CDR3 is TGTGCCAGCAGCCCAGGTGGACCCGGGTTCGAGCAGTACTTC.

V and J are TRBV13 and TRBJ2-7, with TRBD2 matching 11 bases. The CDR3 extends over 16 amino acids. Germline CDR1 and CDR2: PRHDT and FYEKMQ (reference sequence). The trim removed 5 bases at V and 3 bases at J, leaving 9 bases unmatched. Written as DNA, the CDR3 is TGTGCCAGCAGCGTAACTAATAGCGGGAGGGTCTACGAGCAGTACTTC. It translates to CASSVTNSGRVYEQYF.

V usage is TRBV29-1 and J usage is TRBJ2-1, with TRBD2 matching 8 bases. The CDR3 is 14 residues long. Unmatched junction bases numbered 4, after V lost 2 bases and J lost 4 bases. Per the germline V gene, CDR1 is SQVTM and CDR2 is ANQGSEA. Here the CDR3 DNA reads TGCAGCGTTGAACCACTAGCGGCATACAATGAGCAGTTCTTC. This translates into CSVEPLAAYNEQFF.

The chain employs TRBV19 and TRBJ2-7, with TRBD2 as a possible D gene (5 bases). Germline lookup yields CDR1 LNHDA and CDR2 SQIVND (reference sequence). V shed 5 bases and J shed 1 base, with 12 bases lying between them. The length of the CDR3 is 14 residues. CDR3 residues: CASSLDLASYEQYF. CDR3 nucleotide sequence: TGTGCCAGTAGTTTGGACTTGGCGTCCTACGAGCAGTACTTC.

The chain recombines TRBV19 with TRBJ2-3; D is perhaps TRBD1 (6 bases). The CDR3 extends over 14 amino acids. Germline lookup yields CDR1 LNHDA and CDR2 SQIVND (reference sequence). With 7 bases removed from V and 4 bases from J, the gap between germline ends came to 15 bases. The CDR3 DNA is TGTGCCAGTACTACTACAGGGATGGCAGATACGCAGTATTTT. Translation: CASTTTGMADTQYF. The full variable domain, with the rest looked up from reference TRBV19 and TRBJ2-3, is DGGITQSPKYLFRKEGQNVTLSCEQNLNHDAMYWYRQDPGQGLRLIYYSQIVNDFQKGDIAEGYSVSREKKESFPLTVTSAQKNPTAFYLCASTTTGMADTQYFGPGTRLTVL.

J is TRBJ2-3 and V is TRBV5-4; D remains unclear. The V end was cut by 3 bases, the J end by 5 bases, with 7 bases between. Germline V gives CDR1 SGHNT, CDR2 YYREEE (reference sequence). The length of the CDR3 is 12 residues. CDR3 nucleotide sequence: TGTGCCAGCAGCTGGGGTTTAGATACGCAGTATTTT. Protein: CASSWGLDTQYF.

This clone was picked up a small number of times. The rearrangement links TRBV15 to TRBJ1-5, with D hard to call. The V and J ends lost 4 bases and 6 bases respectively, with 16 bases between them. Germline-derived CDR1 and CDR2 are LNHNV and YYDKDF (reference sequence). CDR3 length: 15 amino acids. This CDR3 reads CATSTPAELGQPQHF. In DNA, the CDR3 is TGTGCCACCAGCACCCCGGCGGAGCTAGGTCAGCCCCAGCATTTT. The entire variable domain, with the rest obtained from reference TRBV15 and TRBJ1-5, is as follows: DAMVIQNPRYQVTQFGKPVTLSCSQTLNHNVMYWYQQKSSQAPKLLFHYYDKDFNNEADTPDNFQSRRPNTSFCFLDIRSPGLGDTAMYLCATSTPAELGQPQHFGDGTRLSIL.

The J gene is TRBJ1-2, the V gene TRBV5-5, with TRBD1 matching over 9 bases. CDR1 SGHKS and CDR2 YYEKEE come from the germline V gene (reference sequence). V dropped 0 bases and J dropped 4; count of bases not matched to a gene: 4. This CDR3 has 15 residues. CDR3 region: CASSLGTGVFYGYTF. CDR3 in DNA: TGTGCCAGCAGCTTGGGGACAGGGGTATTCTATGGCTACACCTTC. Together with reference TRBV5-5 and TRBJ1-2, the CDR3 gives the full variable domain: DAGVTQSPTHLIKTRGQQVTLRCSPISGHKSVSWYQQVLGQGPQFIFQYYEKEERGRGNFPDRFSARQFPNYSSELNVNALLLGDSALYLCASSLGTGVFYGYTFGSGTRLTVV.